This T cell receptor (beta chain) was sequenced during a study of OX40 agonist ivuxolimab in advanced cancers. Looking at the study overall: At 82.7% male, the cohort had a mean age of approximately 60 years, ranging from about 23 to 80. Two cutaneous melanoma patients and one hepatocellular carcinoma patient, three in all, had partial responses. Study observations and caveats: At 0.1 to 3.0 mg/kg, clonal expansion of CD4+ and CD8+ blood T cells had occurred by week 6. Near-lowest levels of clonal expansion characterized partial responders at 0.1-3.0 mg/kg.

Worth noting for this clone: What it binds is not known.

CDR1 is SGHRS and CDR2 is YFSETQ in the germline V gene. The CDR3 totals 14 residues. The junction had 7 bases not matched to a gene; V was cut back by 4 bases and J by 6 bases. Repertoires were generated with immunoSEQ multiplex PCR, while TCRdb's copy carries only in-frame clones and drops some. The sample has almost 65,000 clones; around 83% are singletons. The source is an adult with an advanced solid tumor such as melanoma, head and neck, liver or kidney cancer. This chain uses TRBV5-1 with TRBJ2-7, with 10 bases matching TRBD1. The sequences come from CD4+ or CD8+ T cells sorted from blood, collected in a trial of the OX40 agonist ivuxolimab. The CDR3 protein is CASSPRQGASEQYF. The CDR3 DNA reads TGCGCCAGCAGCCCTAGACAGGGGGCTAGCGAGCAGTACTTC.